What follows are 22 T cell receptor beta chains derived from one specimen sequenced in a study of T cells after yellow fever vaccination (dated by TCRdb to between 2017 and 2020). Library prep was done by 5' RACE. The reads were generated on an Illumina HiSeq 2500. TCRdb trimmed the raw reads at Q25, called clones with MiXCR and kept productive beta chains. For every CDR3 protein sequence, its rows merge into one entry that carries the most common genes and DNA. Recorded for this sample are a few hundred thousand distinct CDR3 sequences; less than 20% of them occurred a single time. The top ten clonotypes cover 15% to 20% of the sample. This specimen's treatment or condition label, interpreted: live attenuated yellow fever vaccine strain. The specimen comprised PBMCs, sampled more than 4 days after the first yellow fever vaccination. These receptors were collected from a young man who received the YFV17D yellow fever vaccine.

This clonotype turned up a few times. The V call is TRBV6-1, the J call TRBJ2-3; 10 positions agree with TRBD2. V was pared by 10 bases and J by 5 bases, with 9 bases of the junction left unmatched. The CDR3 loop spans 14 amino acids. Germline values: CDR1 MNHNS, CDR2 SASEGT. DNA for the CDR3: TGTGCCACCCGAGCGGGGGGGCCGATAGATACGCAGTATTTT. It specifies CATRAGGPIDTQYF.

This chain links TRBV14 with TRBJ2-2; TRBD1 is a possible D gene (7 bases). CDR1 and CDR2 (germline): SGHDN, FVKESK. The CDR3 consists of 13 residues. Between the trimmed V and J ends, which lost 4 bases and 8 bases, there was a span of 11 bases. Here the CDR3 reads CASSRRGQGELFF. Written as DNA, the CDR3 is TGTGCCAGCAGCCGGAGGGGGCAAGGGGAGCTGTTTTTT. The variable domain in full, with the rest retrieved from reference TRBV14 and TRBJ2-2, is EAGVTQFPSHSVIEKGQTVTLRCDPISGHDNLYWYRRVMGKEIKFLLHFVKESKQDESGMPNNRFLAERTGGTYSTLKVQPAELEDSGVYFCASSRRGQGELFFGEGSRLTVL.

The rearrangement links TRBV12-3 or TRBV12-4 to TRBJ1-5; 8 positions match TRBD1. J gave up 1 base and V 5 bases, and 7 bases lay outside the gene matches. This CDR3 contains 16 residues. CDR3 region: CASSTTGVGSNQPQHF. CDR3 bases: TGTGCCAGCAGTACGACAGGGGTCGGAAGCAATCAGCCCCAGCATTTT.

This chain joins TRBV5-1 and TRBJ2-3, with 12 positions matching TRBD2. After removal of 7 bases from V and 4 bases from J, the junction contained 10 bases not matched to a gene. The CDR3 covers 16 residues. Germline CDR1 reads SGHRS; CDR2 reads YFSETQ. The CDR3 DNA reads TGCGCCAGCGGCCCGGCTAGCGGGGGGGTTGCAGATACGCAGTATTTT. Amino acids: CASGPASGGVADTQYF.

This chain connects TRBV5-6 to TRBJ2-5, with a tentative D call TRBD1 (6 bases). The germline gives CDR1 SGHDT, CDR2 YYEEEE. Trimming shortened V by 4 bases and J by 5 bases, and 15 bases separated the two germline ends. This CDR3 comprises 14 residues. The CDR3 loop reads CASSPGQFCETQYF. The CDR3 DNA reads as TGTGCCAGCAGCCCCGGACAGTTCTGTGAGACCCAGTACTTC.

In this sample, this clonotype turned up a few times. The chain employs TRBV7-3 and TRBJ2-7; a possible D gene is TRBD1 (6 bases). The V gene lost 4 bases and the J gene lost 6 bases, with 13 bases spanning the gap. This CDR3 is built from 13 residues. CDR1 and CDR2 from the germline V gene are SGHTA and FQGTGA. CDR3 coding DNA: TGTGCCAGCAGCTCCCACCTGGGGGCCGAGCAGTACTTC. It codes for CASSSHLGAEQYF.

This chain links TRBV6-6 with TRBJ1-2; 9 bases line up with TRBD1. V gave up 7 bases and J gave up 5 bases; unmatched junction bases: 2. The V gene's germline CDR1 is MNHNY and CDR2 SVGAGI (reference sequence). The CDR3 runs 12 residues. The CDR3 sequence is CASIGQGYGYTF. DNA for the CDR3: TGTGCCAGCATCGGACAGGGGTATGGCTACACCTTC.

This clonotype was counted only a few times. This rearrangement joins TRBV13 to TRBJ2-2; TRBD1 matches 8 bases. With V trimmed by 5 bases and J by 1 base, 6 bases remained unmatched. The CDR3 runs to 16 residues. Germline V gene sequence: CDR1 PRHDT, CDR2 FYEKMQ (reference sequence). CDR3 nucleotide sequence: TGTGCCAGCAGCCCGTCGGACAGGGTGAACACCGGGGAGCTGTTTTTT. Its protein product is CASSPSDRVNTGELFF.

This clonotype has only a few counts. J is TRBJ2-4 and V is TRBV6-2 or TRBV6-3; D is perhaps TRBD1 or TRBD2 (5 bases each). CDR3 length: 14 amino acids. Germline V gene lookup returns CDR1 MNHEY and CDR2 SVGEGT. V lost 2 bases to trimming and J lost 2 bases, with 7 bases between them. CDR3 nucleotide sequence: TGTGCCAGCAGTTACGGGGGTTCCAAAAACATTCAGTACTTC. It yields the protein CASSYGGSKNIQYF.

The V and J genes are TRBV7-9 and TRBJ2-5; D may be TRBD2 (5 bases). Germline CDR1 is SEHNR and CDR2 is FQNEAQ (reference sequence). This CDR3 region has 16 residues. Deletions cut 0 bases from V and 3 bases from J, with 14 bases between. CDR3: CASSLALGESKETQYF. CDR3 bases: TGTGCCAGCAGCTTAGCGCTCGGGGAAAGTAAAGAGACCCAGTACTTC.

This clonotype was recorded a few times. The rearrangement uses TRBV19 and TRBJ1-1; a possible D gene is TRBD1 (5 bases). This CDR3 contains 15 residues. The germline V and J ends were trimmed by 5 bases and 4 bases, with 17 bases remaining between them. Per germline, CDR1 LNHDA and CDR2 SQIVND (reference sequence). The CDR3 region has the DNA TGTGCCAGTAGTTCCGGGGCAATGTGGGCCACTGAAGCTTTCTTT. Encoded protein: CASSSGAMWATEAFF.

This clonotype was recorded a few times. This rearrangement joins TRBV10-3 to TRBJ2-1; TRBD2 is a possible D gene (5 bases). The CDR3 covers 12 residues. Germline CDR1 ENHRY, CDR2 SYGVKD. V was trimmed by 11 bases and J by 8 bases, leaving 16 bases between them. This chain's CDR3 is CAAGDRNDEQFF. The DNA of the CDR3 is TGTGCCGCCGGGGATCGAAACGATGAGCAGTTCTTC.

This clonotype was picked up a small number of times. V usage is TRBV15 and J usage is TRBJ2-3; D perhaps matches TRBD2 (6 bases). Germline V gene data show CDR1 as LNHNV and CDR2 as YYDKDF (reference sequence). V lost 8 bases and J 0 bases, leaving 6 bases between the germline ends. The CDR3 runs to 12 residues. The CDR3 loop is CATGTSTDTQYF. Here the CDR3 DNA reads TGTGCCACCGGGACTAGCACAGATACGCAGTATTTT.

CDR3 loop: CASSQDRAAGGNEQFF. CDR3 DNA sequence: TGTGCCAGCAGCCAAGATCGGGCAGCGGGGGGCAATGAGCAGTTCTTC. V usage is TRBV4-2 and J usage is TRBJ2-1; 9 bases agree with TRBD2. CDR3 length: 16 amino acids. Germline V CDR1 and CDR2: LGHNA, YNFKEQ. J lost 6 bases, V lost 0 bases, and 6 bases had no gene match.

This clonotype was picked up a small number of times. The genes are TRBV9 and TRBJ1-1; tentative D call: TRBD1 (5 bases). Germline V lookup: CDR1 SGDLS, CDR2 YYNGEE. V shed 6 bases and J shed 8 bases, with 11 bases lying between them. The CDR3 spans 11 residues. The CDR3 region is CASIGAAEAFF. CDR3 sequence (DNA): TGTGCCAGCATAGGGGCAGCGGAAGCTTTCTTT.

V is TRBV4-2 and J is TRBJ1-1; 8 bases agree with TRBD1. The CDR3 spans 15 residues. The junction had 5 bases not matched to a gene; V was cut back by 4 bases and J by 1 base. In germline, CDR1 is LGHNA, CDR2 YNFKEQ. CDR3 DNA: TGTGCCAGCAGCCCCAGGGACAGGCAGAACACTGAAGCTTTCTTT. Amino acid sequence: CASSPRDRQNTEAFF.

The sample holds many counts of this clonotype. The chain employs TRBV4-1 and TRBJ1-2; D call uncertain. Per the germline V gene, CDR1 is MGHRA and CDR2 is YSYEKL. V lost 0 bases and J lost 7, with 15 bases in between. The CDR3 is 15 amino acids. CDR3 DNA: TGCGCCAGCAGCCAAGAGTGGTCAGGAGGTAGTGGCTACACCTTC. Protein product: CASSQEWSGGSGYTF.

This clonotype was counted between two and nine times. This chain connects TRBV19 to TRBJ2-3, with D maybe TRBD2 (5 bases). V was cut by 7 bases and J by 1 base, with 15 bases left in between. In germline, CDR1 is LNHDA, CDR2 SQIVND (reference sequence). There are 15 residues in the CDR3. This chain's CDR3 is CASTQRVERTDTQYF. The CDR3 region has the DNA TGTGCCAGTACCCAGAGGGTTGAACGCACAGATACGCAGTATTTT. Complete variable domain (other parts from reference TRBV19 and TRBJ2-3): DGGITQSPKYLFRKEGQNVTLSCEQNLNHDAMYWYRQDPGQGLRLIYYSQIVNDFQKGDIAEGYSVSREKKESFPLTVTSAQKNPTAFYLCASTQRVERTDTQYFGPGTRLTVL.

The chain is built from TRBV3-1 and TRBJ2-3; 9 positions match TRBD2. CDR3 length: 17 residues. Losses at the gene ends were 3 bases for V and 0 bases for J; bases not matched to a gene: 7. Germline V lookup: CDR1 LGHDT, CDR2 YNNKEL (reference sequence). The CDR3 bases are TGTGCCAGCAGCCAGGCAAGCGGGGGGACTAGCACAGATACGCAGTATTTT. This codes for CASSQASGGTSTDTQYF.

This clonotype was recorded at least ten times. The chain is built from TRBV6-5 and TRBJ1-6, with a weak D call TRBD1 (5 bases). The CDR3 length is 14 residues. V gave up 7 bases and J gave up 8 bases, with 15 bases separating them. Looked up from germline, CDR1 is MNHEY and CDR2 is SVGAGI. The CDR3 nucleotides read TGTGCCAGCATGCAGGGAGGGCTTGATTCACCCCTCCACTTT. Translation: CASMQGGLDSPLHF.

The chain recombines TRBV7-3 with TRBJ2-3; D unclear. The CDR3 length is 14 residues. The V gene lost 5 bases and the J gene lost 1 base, with 10 bases spanning the gap. The germline V gene has CDR1 SGHTA and CDR2 FQGTGA. CDR3 in DNA: TGTGCCAGCAGCCAGACTCTCGGCACAGATACGCAGTATTTT. This encodes CASSQTLGTDTQYF.

The V gene is TRBV5-1, the J gene TRBJ2-5, with D possibly TRBD1 on 5 matching bases. Between the trimmed V and J ends, which lost 1 base and 9 bases, there was a span of 13 bases. Looked up from germline, CDR1 is SGHRS and CDR2 is YFSETQ. The CDR3 is 13 amino acids. The CDR3 loop reads CASSLQAEGAQYF. DNA for the CDR3: TGCGCCAGCAGCTTGCAGGCCGAAGGGGCCCAGTACTTC. The full variable domain, rest sourced from reference TRBV5-1 and TRBJ2-5, is KAGVTQTPRYLIKTRGQQVTLSCSPISGHRSVSWYQQTPGQGLQFLFEYFSETQRNKGNFPGRFSGRQFSNSRSEMNVSTLELGDSALYLCASSLQAEGAQYFGPGTRLLVL.